One sample yielded the 4 T cell receptor beta chains listed below, sequenced in a study of T-cell reconstitution after alpha-beta-depleted transplantation in children. Molecular barcoding with unique molecular identifiers was used for the TCRbeta library. Each CDR3 protein gets one entry after TCRdb re-called the PCR reads with MiXCR. The sample has 300,000 to 400,000 distinct CDR3 sequences, approximately 12% seen once. Material: PBMCs, obtained from the stem cell graft. The source of these receptors is a human donor who donated a stem cell graft to a child with Fanconi anemia.

This clonotype was found a few times. The chain joins TRBV9 to TRBJ2-2; D gene uncertain. Germline CDR1 SGDLS, CDR2 YYNGEE. V was trimmed by 0 bases and J by 7 bases, leaving 10 bases between them. This CDR3 has 14 residues. The CDR3 DNA is TGTGCCAGCAGCGTAGTGGCGGACGGCGGGGAGCTGTTTTTT. Its translation: CASSVVADGGELFF.

This clonotype was observed a few times. The rearrangement joins TRBV27 to TRBJ2-2; 11 bases are shared with TRBD2. CDR1 is MNHEY and CDR2 is SMNVEV in the germline V gene (reference sequence). Trimming removed 6 bases from V and 6 bases from J; junction bases left unmatched: 6. The length of the CDR3 is 15 residues. The CDR3 nucleotides are TGTGCCAGCAGCCAGACTAGCGGGGCATCCGGGGAGCTGTTTTTT. Its translation is CASSQTSGASGELFF.

The chain links TRBV20-1 to TRBJ2-7; maybe TRBD1 (5 bases). The V gene lost 5 bases and the J gene lost 3 bases, with 11 bases spanning the gap. The CDR3 consists of 12 residues. Germline V gives CDR1 DFQATT, CDR2 SNEGSKA (reference sequence). The CDR3 loop reads CSAAKQDYEQYF. The DNA for the CDR3 is TGCAGTGCTGCGAAACAGGACTACGAGCAGTACTTC.

This clonotype was seen many times. The V and J genes are TRBV6-1 and TRBJ2-1, with 9 bases lining up with TRBD1. After removal of 5 bases from V and 4 bases from J, the junction contained 9 bases not matched to a gene. The CDR3 sequence is 16 residues long. Germline CDR1 MNHNS, CDR2 SASEGT. CDR3 in amino acids: CASSLIQGAGYNEQFF. The DNA for the CDR3 is TGTGCCAGCAGTCTTATACAGGGGGCAGGATACAATGAGCAGTTCTTC.